Sequencing of this T cell receptor (beta chain) was carried out in a study of graft-versus-host responses after intestinal transplantation (dated by TCRdb to about 2021). Notes on the research overall: The transplants that recipients got were multivisceral, liver-intestinal, or isolated intestinal. All recipients received anti-thymocyte globulin induction followed by maintenance tacrolimus and steroids for around three years. Donor T cell macrochimerism was defined as a peak of at least 4% donor T cells among recipient peripheral blood mononuclear cells. Alloreactive clones were identified by sequencing pre-transplant mixed lymphocyte reaction products and comparing them with unstimulated pre-transplant donor and recipient T cells. The cohort enrolled 20 to 30 intestinal transplant recipients including one retransplant, and 3 patients lacking pretransplant specimens were excluded. Bulk TCR-beta CDR3 sequencing was used to track graft-versus-host and host-versus-graft alloreactive T cell clones in the graft, circulation and bone marrow after intestinal transplantation. Samples from a few later patients were sequenced in-house on an Illumina MiSeq with MiXCR processing rather than by the commercial service.

Note on this clone: The antigen this receptor binds is unknown. The record has no base qualities; no much larger clone is one base away.

Library preparation was by the immunoSEQ multiplex PCR assay. For most patients, high-throughput TCR-beta CDR3 sequencing of genomic DNA was performed by Adaptive Biotechnologies. The original pipeline was this. Adaptive's ImmunoSEQ software supplied the TCR sequencing data for 15 to 20 patients, while MiXCR and VDJtools were used to process three other patients. Because the origin of CDR3 nucleotide sequences shared between donor and recipient could not be assigned, those sequences were removed. At least 2-fold expansion over unstimulated cells and a minimum CFSE-low frequency of 0.002% (template counts) or 0.001% (read counts) were required for clones to be classified as alloreactive. Mappable clones were those detected in sequenced pre-transplant spleen, lymph node, or MLR CFSE-low populations of the donor or recipient. Cumulative frequency of alloreactive clones was calculated as a percentage of all sequences weighted by copy number. The source is immuneACCESS, and TCRdb retained only in-frame sequences with V and J called. Part of the clones is not carried over; for the studies checked, unresolved V genes explain less than half of this, and the remainder is unexplained. The V and J calls and the clone size are those of that table, but D and trimming were determined from the DNA. The sample table records 77,000 or so clones; around 93% of these occur just once. The leading ten clones occupy approximately 0.64% of the sample.

From cysteine to phenylalanine, the CDR3 is 15 amino acids long. Only the CDR3 region is kept as DNA, spanning 45 bases read in frame from base 1. The germline V and J ends show losses of 4 bases and 4 bases respectively, and no gene match explains 4 bases of the junction. CDR1 and CDR2, per the germline V gene, are SGHRS and YFSETQ. In the first month after transplant, blood samples were collected up to 4 times, and after that at least monthly when available. Study-level results and caveats: Conclusions were limited by the relatively low number and heterogeneity of intestinal transplant patients. GvH clones were found in recipient bone marrow, and some of the GvH clones appeared earlier in ileal mucosa or blood, which is consistent with an intestinal mucosal origin. Peak levels of circulating GvH clones were associated with declines in HvG clones early after transplant. In patients with donor T cell macrochimerism, the allografts had high GvH to HvG T cell clonal ratios.

The sequenced sample was PBMCs, obtained 98 days after intestinal transplantation. Here the chain combines TRBV5-1 and TRBJ2-5; 13 junctional bases match TRBD2. The source of this sequence is a human patient who received an intestinal transplant, so some T cells may come from the graft donor. CDR3 loop: CASSVLAGGSETQYF. The nucleotides read TGCGCCAGCAGCGTACTAGCGGGAGGGTCAGAGACCCAGTACTTC.